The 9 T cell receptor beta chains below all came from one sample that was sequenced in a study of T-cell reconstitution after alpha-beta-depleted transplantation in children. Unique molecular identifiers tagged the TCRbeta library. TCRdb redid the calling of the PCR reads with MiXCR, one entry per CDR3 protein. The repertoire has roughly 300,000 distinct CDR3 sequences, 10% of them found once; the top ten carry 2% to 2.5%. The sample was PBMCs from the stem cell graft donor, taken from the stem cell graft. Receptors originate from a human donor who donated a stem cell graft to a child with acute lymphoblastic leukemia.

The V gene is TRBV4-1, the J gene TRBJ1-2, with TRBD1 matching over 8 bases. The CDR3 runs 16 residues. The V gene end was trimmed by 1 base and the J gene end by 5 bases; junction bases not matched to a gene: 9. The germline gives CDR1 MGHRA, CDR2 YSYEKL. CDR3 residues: CASSQVRTGKVYGYTF. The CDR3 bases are TGCGCCAGCAGCCAAGTTCGGACAGGGAAGGTTTATGGCTACACCTTC.

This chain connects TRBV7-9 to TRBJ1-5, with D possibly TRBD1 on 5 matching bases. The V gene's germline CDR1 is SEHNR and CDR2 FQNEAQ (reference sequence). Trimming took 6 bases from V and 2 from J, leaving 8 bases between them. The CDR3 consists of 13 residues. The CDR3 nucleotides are TGTGCCAGCAGTGGACACCGCAATCAGCCCCAGCATTTT. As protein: CASSGHRNQPQHF.

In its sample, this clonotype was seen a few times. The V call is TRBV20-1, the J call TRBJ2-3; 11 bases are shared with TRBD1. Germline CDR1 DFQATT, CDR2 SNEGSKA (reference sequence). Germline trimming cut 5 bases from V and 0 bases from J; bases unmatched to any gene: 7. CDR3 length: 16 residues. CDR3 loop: CSALARDRGSTDTQYF. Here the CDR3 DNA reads TGCAGTGCTCTCGCTCGGGACAGGGGGAGCACAGATACGCAGTATTTT.

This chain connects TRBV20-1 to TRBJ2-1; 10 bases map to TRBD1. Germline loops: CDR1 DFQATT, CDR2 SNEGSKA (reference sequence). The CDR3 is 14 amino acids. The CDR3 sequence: CGIKGQGRYNEQFF. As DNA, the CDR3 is TGCGGCATAAAGGGACAGGGGCGCTATAATGAGCAGTTCTTC.

CDR3 in DNA: TGTGCCAGCAGTTTAGCGTCGGGGGGGCACAATGAGCAGTTCTTC. It encodes CASSLASGGHNEQFF. V and J are TRBV12-3 or TRBV12-4 and TRBJ2-1; TRBD2 matches 8 bases. The CDR3 is made up of 15 amino acids. The ends lost 0 bases at V and 5 bases at J; junction bases unmatched: 3.

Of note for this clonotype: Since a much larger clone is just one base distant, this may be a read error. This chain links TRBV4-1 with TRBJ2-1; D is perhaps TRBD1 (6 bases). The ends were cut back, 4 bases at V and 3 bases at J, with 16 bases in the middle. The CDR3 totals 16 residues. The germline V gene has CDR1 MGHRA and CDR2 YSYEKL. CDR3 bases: TGCGCCAGCAGCCCAGGGGACGTGGGGCTCTACAATGAGCAGTTCTTC. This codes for CASSPGDVGLYNEQFF.

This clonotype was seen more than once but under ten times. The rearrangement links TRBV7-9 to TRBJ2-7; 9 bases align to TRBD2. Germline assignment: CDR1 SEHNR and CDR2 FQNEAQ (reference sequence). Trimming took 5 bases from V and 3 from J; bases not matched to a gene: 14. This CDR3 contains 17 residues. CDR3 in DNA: TGTGCCAGCAGCGTGTTAGCGGGAGTCACCGTTGGCTACGAGCAGTACTTC. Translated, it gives CASSVLAGVTVGYEQYF. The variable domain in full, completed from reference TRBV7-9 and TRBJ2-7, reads DTGVSQNPRHKITKRGQNVTFRCDPISEHNRLYWYRQTLGQGPEFLTYFQNEAQLEKSRLLSDRFSAERPKGSFSTLEIQRTEQGDSAMYLCASSVLAGVTVGYEQYFGPGTRLTVT.

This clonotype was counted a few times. In DNA, the CDR3 is TGTGCCAGCAAAAGAGGCGGGACCGCTGAGTACTTC. Its protein product is CASKRGGTAEYF. The chain links TRBV27 to TRBJ2-7, with D possibly TRBD2 on 6 matching bases. Germline loops: CDR1 MNHEY, CDR2 SMNVEV (reference sequence). Trimming cost V 7 bases and J 11 bases, with 18 bases left between them. The CDR3 sequence is 12 residues long.

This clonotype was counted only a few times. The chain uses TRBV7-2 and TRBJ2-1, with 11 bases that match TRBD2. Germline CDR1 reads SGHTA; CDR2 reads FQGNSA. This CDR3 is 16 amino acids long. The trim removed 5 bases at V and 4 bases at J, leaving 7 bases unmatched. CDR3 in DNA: TGTGCCAGCAGCCTAGACCCTAGCGGGGGGTACAATGAGCAGTTCTTC. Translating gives CASSLDPSGGYNEQFF.